These 4 T cell receptor beta chains were all obtained from the same sample, sequenced in a study of cytomegalovirus exposure and HLA in healthy donors. The PCR was carried out with 60 Vbeta primers and 13 Jbeta primers. Profiled with immunoSEQ multiplex PCR; TCRdb holds only in-frame clones, not every one. The data show tens of thousands of clones, with more than 65% seen just once and about 4% held by the top ten. The sample was PBMCs. The receptors here all came from a woman between 18 and 30 years old in good health and CMV-seronegative.

The chain has TRBV5-1 and TRBJ2-7; TRBD2 aligns across 11 bases. CDR3 length: 16 amino acids. The J segment lost 5 bases and the V segment lost 0 bases, leaving 7 bases of the junction unmatched. The V gene's germline CDR1 is SGHRS and CDR2 YFSETQ. The CDR3 region has the DNA TGCGCCAGCAGCTTGGACGATAGCGGGAGGGCCGACGAGCAGTACTTC. Its protein product is CASSLDDSGRADEQYF.

In its sample, this clone was seen once. The rearrangement links TRBV30 to TRBJ2-1; the D is unclear. This CDR3 is built from 12 residues. Germline V CDR1 and CDR2: GTSNPN, SVGIG (reference sequence). V was shortened by 2 bases and J by 7 bases, with 9 bases between the two germline ends. CDR3: CAWSPSGNEQFF. The CDR3 DNA reads TGTGCCTGGAGTCCTTCAGGAAATGAGCAGTTCTTC.

V gene TRBV5-6 combines with J gene TRBJ1-2, with D unresolved. Germline CDR1 and CDR2: SGHDT and YYEEEE. With 2 bases removed from V and 4 bases from J, the gap between germline ends came to 9 bases. CDR3 size: 13 residues. CDR3 nucleotide sequence: TGTGCCAGCAGCTTCTCCCGGAGCTATGGCTACACCTTC. Its protein is CASSFSRSYGYTF.

Note on this clone: Compared with germline, one end of the junction differs, possibly owing to a read error. The rearrangement uses TRBV7-9 and TRBJ2-2; D remains ambiguous. This CDR3 is 12 amino acids long. Germline V gene lookup returns CDR1 SEHNR and CDR2 FQNEAQ (reference sequence). The CDR3 bases are TGTTCCAGCAGCCCTCTCCCCGGGGAGCTGTTTTTT. It is translated as CSSSPLPGELFF. Drawing the rest from reference TRBV7-9 and TRBJ2-2, the complete variable domain is DTGVSQNPRHKITKRGQNVTFRCDPISEHNRLYWYRQTLGQGPEFLTYFQNEAQLEKSRLLSDRFSAERPKGSFSTLEIQRTEQGDSAMYLCSSSPLPGELFFGEGSRLTVL.